This TCR beta chain was sequenced during a study of neurological immune-mediated disorders. Study-wide results and limits: None of the CDR3 amino acid sequences in expanded clones turned up in more than one subject, which points to private repertoires in all groups. When the repertoires were sorted by phylogenetic grouping, those of 18 of 34 multiple sclerosis patients ended up in one related-CDR3 cluster, a possible signature.

This clonotype was observed many times. The antigen is not known. CDR1 DFQATT and CDR2 SNEGSKA come from the germline V gene (reference sequence). Deletions cut 0 bases from V and 8 bases from J, with 5 bases between. This CDR3 contains 11 residues. The cDNA was generated through 5'RACE incorporating 10-nucleotide random UMIs. Using its own MiXCR run on the 5' RACE reads, TCRdb lists one record per CDR3 protein. The sample includes more than 35,000 distinct CDR3 sequences, approximately 2.8% of them seen just once. The sequenced sample was PBMCs. The receptor was isolated from a woman aged 45-59 years with multiple sclerosis. The chain is built from TRBV20-1 and TRBJ2-1; D gene unclear. The CDR3 nucleotides are TGCAGTGCTAGAGATAACTATGAGCAGTTCTTC. Translating gives CSARDNYEQFF.